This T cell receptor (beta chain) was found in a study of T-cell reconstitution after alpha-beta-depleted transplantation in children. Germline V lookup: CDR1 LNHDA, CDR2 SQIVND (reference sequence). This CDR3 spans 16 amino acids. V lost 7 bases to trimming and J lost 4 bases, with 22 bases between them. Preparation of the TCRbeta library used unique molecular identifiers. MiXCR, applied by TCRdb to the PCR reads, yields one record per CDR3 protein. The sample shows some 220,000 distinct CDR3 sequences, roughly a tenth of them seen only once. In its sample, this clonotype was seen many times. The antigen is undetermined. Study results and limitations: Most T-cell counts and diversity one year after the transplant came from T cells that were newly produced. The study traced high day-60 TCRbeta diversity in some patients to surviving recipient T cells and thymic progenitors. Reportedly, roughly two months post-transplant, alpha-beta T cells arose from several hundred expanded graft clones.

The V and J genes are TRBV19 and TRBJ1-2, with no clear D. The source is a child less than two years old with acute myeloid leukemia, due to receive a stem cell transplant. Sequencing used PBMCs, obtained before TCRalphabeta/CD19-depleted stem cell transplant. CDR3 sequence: CASKRSGARAFYGYTF. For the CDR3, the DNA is TGTGCCAGTAAAAGGTCAGGCGCCCGGGCCTTCTATGGCTACACCTTC.